The T cell receptor (beta chain) described here comes from a study of blood T cells in healthy people across ages. General study points: In long-lived donors, naive CD4+ cell counts and diversity exceeded those of aged donors. Estimates based on one million T cells were treated as lower bounds.

Through a sample-barcoded 5' primer and a J-beta primer mix, a second PCR was run for roughly 7 to 12 cycles. TCRdb reanalysed the 5' RACE reads using MiXCR and keeps one entry per CDR3 protein. The table lists 600,000 to 800,000 distinct CDR3 sequences, 52% of them singletons. Donors were healthy Caucasian individuals from Russia aged about 6 to 90. CDR3 length: 18 residues. V lost 0 bases and J lost 4, with 16 bases in between. CDR1 and CDR2 from the germline V gene are MNHEY and SVGAGI. Worth noting for this clonotype: What it binds is unknown.

Sequences were obtained from blood. The receptor was isolated from a woman aged 80 or over in good health. The chain couples TRBV6-5 to TRBJ2-6, with D uncertain. CDR3 in amino acids: CASSYSIYESAGANVLTF. The CDR3 DNA reads TGTGCCAGCAGTTACTCGATCTATGAGTCTGCCGGGGCCAACGTCCTGACTTTC.